Presented here are 24 T cell receptor beta chains from one specimen sequenced in a study of blood T cell repertoires in COVID-19. Here immunoSEQ multiplex PCR was the method, and the copy in TCRdb shows in-frame clones only, minus some. In the table there are roughly 32,000 clones, about nine tenths of which are singletons. The sequencing input was peripheral blood. Source of these receptors: a middle-aged man with active or convalescent COVID-19.

The chain employs TRBV15 and TRBJ2-2; TRBD1 aligns across 9 bases. V trimming: 6 bases; J trimming: 1 base; junction bases outside the gene matches: 6. The CDR3 covers 16 residues. CDR1 and CDR2 (germline): LNHNV, YYDKDF (reference sequence). As DNA, the CDR3 is TGTGCCACCAGACACCCGGGACAGGGGAACACCGGGGAGCTGTTTTTT. Amino acid sequence: CATRHPGQGNTGELFF.

This clone was seen just once. The chain carries TRBV2 and TRBJ2-4; possible D gene TRBD2, 5 bases. The germline CDR1 and CDR2 sequences are SNHLY and FYNNEI. CDR3 length: 16 residues. Trimming removed 7 bases at V and 2 bases at J, with 18 bases between. CDR3 DNA: TGTGCCAGCACCACCTGGAAAGACGGGACCAAAAACATTCAGTACTTC. Translated, it gives CASTTWKDGTKNIQYF.

The chain couples TRBV18 to TRBJ1-2; 9 nucleotides match TRBD1. Germline V gene sequence: CDR1 KGHSH, CDR2 LQKENI. This CDR3 comprises 13 residues. Germline trimming cut 4 bases from V and 9 bases from J; bases unmatched to any gene: 6. CDR3 residues: CASSRTQGASYTF. As DNA, the CDR3 is TGTGCCAGCTCACGAACACAGGGGGCGAGCTACACCTTC.

The chain couples TRBV6-5 to TRBJ1-2; possible D gene TRBD1, 5 bases. CDR1 is MNHEY, CDR2 SVGAGI, per germline. The CDR3 has 14 residues. Trimming took 6 bases from V and 2 from J, leaving 13 bases between them. CDR3 amino acids: CASRLQETNYGYTF. CDR3 coding DNA: TGTGCCAGCAGACTACAGGAAACCAACTATGGCTACACCTTC.

This clone was counted a single time. The chain combines TRBV24-1 with TRBJ1-4, with a possible D match to TRBD1 (5 bases). This CDR3 is 16 amino acids long. Germline CDR1 KGHDR, CDR2 SFDVKD. V was shortened by 0 bases and J by 8 bases, with 15 bases between the two germline ends. CDR3: CATSDLLFQGREKLFF. DNA for the CDR3: TGTGCCACCAGTGATTTGCTTTTTCAGGGAAGGGAAAAACTGTTTTTT.

V usage is TRBV19 and J usage is TRBJ1-5, with 10 bases identical to TRBD1. The CDR3 has 16 residues. V lost 7 bases to trimming and J lost 4 bases; unmatched junction nucleotides: 10. Germline V lookup: CDR1 LNHDA, CDR2 SQIVND (reference sequence). The CDR3 DNA is TGTGCCAGTAACCATGGGGGACAGGGGCGGAATCAGCCCCAGCATTTT. This encodes CASNHGGQGRNQPQHF.

The genes are TRBV5-1 and TRBJ2-7; 7 bases agree with TRBD1. Per the germline V gene, CDR1 is SGHRS and CDR2 is YFSETQ. The J segment lost 0 bases and the V segment lost 3 bases, leaving 6 bases of the junction unmatched. The CDR3 runs 15 residues. The CDR3 DNA is TGCGCCAGCAGCTCAACGGGACAGTTCTCCTACGAGCAGTACTTC. This codes for CASSSTGQFSYEQYF.

This chain uses TRBV28 with TRBJ2-5, with 9 bases aligning to TRBD2. This CDR3 has 19 amino acids. Germline V gene lookup returns CDR1 MDHEN and CDR2 SYDVKM. V shed 0 bases and J 5 bases; nucleotides not matched to a gene: 16. CDR3 nucleotides: TGTGCCAGCAGTTTATGGCCGGTCCTGGGACGGCGGGAGGGGGAGACCCAGTACTTC. This codes for CASSLWPVLGRREGETQYF.

CDR3 in DNA: TGTGCCAGCAGTTCCACCAGAGATACGCAGTATTTT. Its protein product is CASSSTRDTQYF. The rearrangement uses TRBV6-2 or TRBV6-3 and TRBJ2-3; D not certain. CDR1 and CDR2 (germline): MNHEY, SVGEGT. The CDR3 runs to 12 residues. Between the trimmed V and J ends, which lost 4 bases and 5 bases, there was a span of 7 bases.

A single count supports this clone. The V gene is TRBV19, the J gene TRBJ1-2; tentative D call: TRBD1 (5 bases). The CDR3 is 14 amino acids. Trimming stripped 8 bases from V and 3 bases from J, with 16 bases between. CDR1 LNHDA and CDR2 SQIVND come from the germline V gene (reference sequence). The CDR3 sequence: CASAKGFSDYGYTF. The CDR3, as DNA: TGTGCCAGTGCTAAGGGGTTTTCGGACTATGGCTACACCTTC.

The chain recombines TRBV3-1 (or the pseudogene TRBV3-2) with TRBJ2-3; tentatively, D is TRBD1 (6 bases). Per the germline V gene, CDR1 is LGHDT and CDR2 is YNNKEL (reference sequence). This CDR3 comprises 15 residues. Trimming cost V 1 base and J 7 bases, with 15 bases left between them. The CDR3 coding sequence is TGTGCCAGCAGCCAAGCCTGGGGGCGCGGGTATACGCAGTATTTT. Its translation is CASSQAWGRGYTQYF.

The rearrangement joins TRBV7-2 to TRBJ2-2; D gene uncertain. Germline V gene sequence: CDR1 SGHTA, CDR2 FQGNSA. The CDR3 sequence is 15 residues long. Between the trimmed V and J ends, which lost 5 bases and 4 bases, there was a span of 14 bases. The CDR3 region is CASSARVVVTGELFF. The CDR3 DNA follows: TGTGCCAGCAGCGCCCGGGTAGTAGTCACCGGGGAGCTGTTTTTT.

The J gene is TRBJ2-6, the V gene TRBV3-1 (or the pseudogene TRBV3-2), with D uncertain. Germline V gene lookup returns CDR1 LGHDT and CDR2 YNNKEL (reference sequence). Trimming stripped 4 bases from V and 0 bases from J, with 7 bases between. This CDR3 comprises 15 residues. CDR3 sequence: CASSPSLSGANVLTF. CDR3 DNA sequence: TGTGCCAGCAGCCCCTCCCTCTCTGGGGCCAACGTCCTGACTTTC.

The chain links TRBV25-1 to TRBJ2-3; D perhaps matches TRBD1 (6 bases). This CDR3 is built from 13 residues. Looked up from germline, CDR1 is MGHDK and CDR2 is SYGVNS. Deletions cut 2 bases from V and 4 bases from J, with 7 bases between. The CDR3 sequence is CASSEAGADTQYF. CDR3 DNA: TGTGCCAGCAGTGAAGCAGGGGCAGATACGCAGTATTTT.

The chain links TRBV2 to TRBJ2-7; the D is unclear. Germline CDR1 is SNHLY and CDR2 is FYNNEI. The CDR3 sequence is 12 residues long. Trimming removed 1 base at V and 3 bases at J, with 4 bases between. CDR3 in amino acids: CASSEGLYEQYF. Here the CDR3 DNA reads TGTGCCAGCAGTGAAGGGCTCTACGAGCAGTACTTC.

CDR3 DNA sequence: TGTGCCAGCAGGAGCGGGAGGGCTCTCTCCTACAATGAGCAGTTCTTC. As protein: CASRSGRALSYNEQFF. The V and J genes are TRBV28 and TRBJ2-1; 10 nucleotides agree with TRBD2. This CDR3 comprises 16 residues. Looked up from germline, CDR1 is MDHEN and CDR2 is SYDVKM. The ends lost 6 bases at V and 0 bases at J; junction bases unmatched: 5. Based on the CDR3 plus reference TRBV28 and TRBJ2-1, the full variable domain is DVKVTQSSRYLVKRTGEKVFLECVQDMDHENMFWYRQDPGLGLRLIYFSYDVKMKEKGDIPEGYSVSREKKERFSLILESASTNQTSMYLCASRSGRALSYNEQFFGPGTRLTVL.

The chain has TRBV7-2 and TRBJ2-3; no firm D call. Trimming stripped 5 bases from V and 1 base from J, with 13 bases between. The CDR3 spans 15 residues. Germline V CDR1 and CDR2: SGHTA, FQGNSA. The CDR3 bases are TGTGCCAGCAGCACCTATGGGCCTGGCACAGATACGCAGTATTTT. It specifies CASSTYGPGTDTQYF.

This clone came up a few times. This chain uses TRBV6-5 with TRBJ2-2; a weak D match, TRBD1 (5 bases). CDR1 and CDR2 (germline): MNHEY, SVGAGI. The CDR3 has 14 amino acids. V was trimmed by 6 bases and J by 0 bases, leaving 8 bases between them. CDR3 amino acids: CASRQGANTGELFF. DNA for the CDR3: TGTGCCAGCAGGCAGGGTGCGAACACCGGGGAGCTGTTTTTT.

V usage is TRBV5-6 and J usage is TRBJ1-4; D not resolved. The germline V and J ends were trimmed by 2 bases and 0 bases, with 5 bases remaining between them. The CDR3 spans 14 residues. Germline V gives CDR1 SGHDT, CDR2 YYEEEE. CDR3 nucleotides: TGTGCCAGCAGCTTTCCATCAACTAATGAAAAACTGTTTTTT. Its protein product is CASSFPSTNEKLFF.

The CDR3 DNA sequence: TGTGCCAGCAGCCCCCGAGGGGGATGGGCAGATACGCAGTATTTT. It codes for CASSPRGGWADTQYF. The V call is TRBV5-6, the J call TRBJ2-3; a weak D match, TRBD1 (6 bases). V shed 4 bases and J shed 4 bases, with 16 bases lying between them. Looked up from germline, CDR1 is SGHDT and CDR2 is YYEEEE. This CDR3 is built from 15 residues.

The chain is built from TRBV14 and TRBJ2-2; 8 positions match TRBD2. The trim removed 4 bases at V and 4 bases at J, leaving 2 bases unmatched. From germline, CDR1 is SGHDN and CDR2 FVKESK. The CDR3 totals 14 residues. CDR3 nucleotide sequence: TGTGCCAGCAGCCCTAGCGGGTTCACCGGGGAGCTGTTTTTT. Residues: CASSPSGFTGELFF.

The chain recombines TRBV18 with TRBJ1-1, with 8 bases fitting TRBD1. The CDR3 is 15 residues long. The germline gives CDR1 KGHSH, CDR2 LQKENI. J lost 1 base, V lost 4 bases, and 5 bases had no gene match. The CDR3, as DNA: TGTGCCAGCTCACTCGGACAGGGAGGGAACACTGAAGCTTTCTTT. It is translated as CASSLGQGGNTEAFF.

The rearrangement uses TRBV10-1 and TRBJ2-3, with 12 bases that match TRBD2. The CDR3 contains 19 residues. Germline CDR1 is WNHNN and CDR2 is SYGVQD (reference sequence). The trim removed 7 bases at V and 1 base at J, leaving 15 bases unmatched. CDR3 bases: TGCGCCAGCACCTACCTAGCGGGAGGGCCTCTAAGGGGCACAGATACGCAGTATTTT. It codes for CASTYLAGGPLRGTDTQYF.

V gene TRBV20-1 combines with J gene TRBJ2-5, with 10 bases aligning to TRBD2. Trimming removed 3 bases from V and 5 bases from J; junction bases left unmatched: 9. Germline lookup yields CDR1 DFQATT and CDR2 SNEGSKA (reference sequence). CDR3 length equals 15 residues. The DNA for the CDR3 is TGCAGTGCTAGTAGGCAGCTAGCGGGAGATGAGACCCAGTACTTC. Protein product: CSASRQLAGDETQYF.